The 10 T cell receptor beta chains presented below share a single source sample, sequenced in a study of blood T cell repertoires in COVID-19. The method was immunoSEQ multiplex PCR; TCRdb's version includes in-frame clones alone and lacks a portion of them. The table lists a few hundred thousand clones, over 65% of them singletons. The specimen sequenced was peripheral blood. These receptors all come from a human donor with acute or convalescent COVID-19. The donor label of this sample is uncertain.

The chain is built from TRBV5-1 and TRBJ2-7; 12 bases match TRBD2. CDR3 length: 16 residues. The V and J ends lost 4 bases and 5 bases, in that order; junction bases with no gene match: 10. Germline CDR1 reads SGHRS; CDR2 reads YFSETQ. The CDR3 region has the DNA TGCGCCAGCAGCCCCCTAGCGGGAGGGCCCACGAACGAGCAGTACTTC. Protein sequence: CASSPLAGGPTNEQYF.

The DNA of the CDR3 is TGTGCCAGCAGCCAACTAGGGGGTATTAGTGAGCAGTTCTTC. Translation gives CASSQLGGISEQFF. The genes are TRBV3-1 (or the pseudogene TRBV3-2) and TRBJ2-1, with D possibly matching TRBD1 (6 bases). CDR3 length equals 14 residues. Germline loops: CDR1 LGHDT, CDR2 YNNKEL (reference sequence). V was pared by 2 bases and J by 9 bases, with 14 bases between.

This chain links TRBV29-1 with TRBJ1-2; possible D gene TRBD1, 6 bases. V was shortened by 5 bases and J by 4 bases, with 11 bases between the two germline ends. This CDR3 has 12 amino acids. CDR1 and CDR2 (germline): SQVTM, ANQGSEA. CDR3 region: CSVTQGTYGYTF. The CDR3 DNA follows: TGCAGCGTTACACAGGGTACCTATGGCTACACCTTC.

The chain couples TRBV2 to TRBJ1-5; D may be TRBD1 (6 bases). Trimming removed 8 bases from V and 5 bases from J, with 13 bases in between. The CDR3 contains 13 residues. The germline V gene has CDR1 SNHLY and CDR2 FYNNEI. Here the CDR3 DNA reads TGTGCCAGCGGGGGGGCAGGACATCAGCCCCAGCATTTT. Translation gives CASGGAGHQPQHF.

The rearrangement joins TRBV5-1 to TRBJ1-1, with D uncertain. The CDR3 runs 14 residues. V gave up 4 bases and J gave up 0 bases, with 10 bases separating them. In germline, CDR1 is SGHRS, CDR2 YFSETQ. In nucleotides, the CDR3 is TGCGCCAGCAGCCCTACCACAGTGAACACTGAAGCTTTCTTT. It codes for CASSPTTVNTEAFF.

In nucleotides, the CDR3 is TGTGCCAGCAGCCAAGTTCAGAACACCGGGGAGCTGTTTTTT. This encodes CASSQVQNTGELFF. The chain combines TRBV3-1 (or the pseudogene TRBV3-2) with TRBJ2-2; D remains unclear. Between the trimmed V and J ends, which lost 1 base and 1 base, there was a span of 4 bases. CDR1 and CDR2 from the germline V gene are LGHDT and YNNKEL (reference sequence). The CDR3 has 14 amino acids.

This clone was seen a few times. This chain links TRBV28 with TRBJ2-7; 8 bases fit TRBD2. The CDR3 totals 15 residues. V shed 3 bases and J 3 bases; nucleotides not matched to a gene: 7. Looked up from germline, CDR1 is MDHEN and CDR2 is SYDVKM. CDR3 sequence reads: CASSLGRRGVYEQYF. For the CDR3, the DNA is TGTGCCAGCAGTTTGGGACGGCGGGGGGTCTACGAGCAGTACTTC.

The rearrangement joins TRBV6-5 to TRBJ2-1; D ambiguous. Germline V gene lookup returns CDR1 MNHEY and CDR2 SVGAGI. This CDR3 has 13 amino acids. V lost 5 bases, J lost 7 bases, and 12 bases lay in between. The CDR3 region is CASSKSYKNEQFF. CDR3 DNA: TGTGCCAGCAGTAAAAGTTACAAAAATGAGCAGTTCTTC.

The chain employs TRBV6-1 and TRBJ1-1; TRBD1 matches 9 bases. CDR3 length equals 13 residues. V gave up 7 bases and J gave up 6 bases; unmatched junction bases: 6. CDR1 and CDR2 (germline): MNHNS, SASEGT. CDR3 bases: TGTGCCAGCAAGGGACAGGGTAGCCCTGAAGCTTTCTTT. Protein: CASKGQGSPEAFF.

This clone has a single count. Other nucleotide sequences in the sample specify the same CDR3. The V and J genes are TRBV29-1 and TRBJ2-3; 7 nucleotides match TRBD2. CDR3 length equals 12 residues. Trimming took 6 bases from V and 3 from J; bases not matched to a gene: 3. Germline V gene sequence: CDR1 SQVTM, CDR2 ANQGSEA. The CDR3 nucleotides read TGCAGCGTGGGGCGGGAGACAGATACGCAGTATTTT. Translated: CSVGRETDTQYF.